This T cell receptor beta chain was identified in a study of cytomegalovirus exposure and HLA in healthy donors. The PCR contained 60 Vbeta and 13 Jbeta primers. Method: immunoSEQ multiplex PCR; TCRdb's copy keeps in-frame clones and lacks some. The table lists 93,000 or so clones, about four fifths of them singletons. A word on this clone: The antigen remains undetermined.

Findings of the study overall: Later work associated roughly 17,000 TCR beta sequences with HLA alleles at 0.05 false discovery rate. Likely technical artifact: a cluster of highly shared sequence variants.

V was clipped by 6 bases and J by 5 bases; unmatched bases: 9. Germline V gene lookup returns CDR1 MNHEY and CDR2 SMNVEV (reference sequence). CDR3 length: 14 amino acids. The clonotype originates from a woman aged 18 to 35 in good health and CMV-seropositive. Sequenced sample: PBMCs. This chain connects TRBV27 to TRBJ2-7; 8 positions match TRBD2. The CDR3 coding sequence is TGTGCCAGCAGCCTGGCGCGGGGGGCCCACGAGCAGTACTTC. Translated, it gives CASSLARGAHEQYF.